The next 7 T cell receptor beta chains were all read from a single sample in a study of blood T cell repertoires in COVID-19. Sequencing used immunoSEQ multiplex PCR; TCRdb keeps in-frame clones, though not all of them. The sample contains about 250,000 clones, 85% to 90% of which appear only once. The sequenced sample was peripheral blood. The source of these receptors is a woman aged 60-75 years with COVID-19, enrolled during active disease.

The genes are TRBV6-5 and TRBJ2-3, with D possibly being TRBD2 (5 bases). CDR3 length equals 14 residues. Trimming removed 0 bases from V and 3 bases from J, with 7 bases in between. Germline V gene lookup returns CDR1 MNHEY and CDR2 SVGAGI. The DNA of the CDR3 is TGTGCCAGCAGTTACTCGGACTCTACAGATACGCAGTATTTT. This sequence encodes CASSYSDSTDTQYF.

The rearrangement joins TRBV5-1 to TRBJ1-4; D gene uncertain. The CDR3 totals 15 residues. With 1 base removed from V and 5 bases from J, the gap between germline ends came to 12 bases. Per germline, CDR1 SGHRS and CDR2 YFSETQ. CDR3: CASSLSRTLNEKLFF. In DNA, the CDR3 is TGCGCCAGCAGCTTGAGCCGTACGTTGAATGAAAAACTGTTTTTT.

For the CDR3, the DNA is TGTGCCAGCAGCCCGGACAGCTCCTATAATTCACCCCTCCACTTT. It translates to CASSPDSSYNSPLHF. The chain combines TRBV9 with TRBJ1-6, with D maybe TRBD1 (6 bases). Germline assignment: CDR1 SGDLS and CDR2 YYNGEE. The ends were cut back, 4 bases at V and 0 bases at J, with 8 bases in the middle. There are 15 residues in the CDR3.

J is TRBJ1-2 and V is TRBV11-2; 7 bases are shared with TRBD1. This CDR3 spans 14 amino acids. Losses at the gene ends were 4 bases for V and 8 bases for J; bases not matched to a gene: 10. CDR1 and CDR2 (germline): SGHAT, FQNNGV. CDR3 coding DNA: TGTGCCAGCAGCTCAGACAGGGTGGGCGCGGGCTACACCTTC. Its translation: CASSSDRVGAGYTF.

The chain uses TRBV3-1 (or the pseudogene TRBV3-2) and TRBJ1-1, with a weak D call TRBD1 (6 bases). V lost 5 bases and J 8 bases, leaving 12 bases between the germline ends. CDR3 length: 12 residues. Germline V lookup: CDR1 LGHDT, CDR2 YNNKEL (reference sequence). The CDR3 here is CASSATGTEAFF. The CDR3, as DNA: TGTGCCAGCAGCGCTACAGGGACAGAAGCTTTCTTT.

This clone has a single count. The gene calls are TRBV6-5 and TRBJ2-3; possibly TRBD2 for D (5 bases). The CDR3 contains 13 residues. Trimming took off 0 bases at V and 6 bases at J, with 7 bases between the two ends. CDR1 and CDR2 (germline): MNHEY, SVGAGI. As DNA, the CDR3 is TGTGCCAGCAGTTACTCGGAGGAGGATACGCAGTATTTT. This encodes CASSYSEEDTQYF.

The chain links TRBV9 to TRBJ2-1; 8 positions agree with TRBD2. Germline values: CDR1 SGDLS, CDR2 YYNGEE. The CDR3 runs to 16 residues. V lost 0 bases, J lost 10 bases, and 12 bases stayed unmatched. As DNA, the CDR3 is TGTGCCAGCAGCGTAGGGCTAGCGGGCGTTTTTGGGGAGCAGTTCTTC. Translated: CASSVGLAGVFGEQFF. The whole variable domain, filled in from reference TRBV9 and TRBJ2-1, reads DSGVTQTPKHLITATGQRVTLRCSPRSGDLSVYWYQQSLDQGLQFLIQYYNGEERAKGNILERFSAQQFPDLHSELNLSSLELGDSALYFCASSVGLAGVFGEQFFGPGTRLTVL.